The clone carrying this T cell receptor beta chain was counted at least ten times. Its antigen is unidentified. TCRdb ran MiXCR on the reads and lists one entry per CDR3 protein. The sample carries about 530,000 distinct CDR3 sequences, about 30% recorded once. This specimen comes from a study of T cell repertoires in cytomegalovirus infection. Overall study context: It can be stated that public TCR beta signatures indicated CMV infection as well as a matching HLA type.

General study findings and limits: It was HLA-C-restricted CMV-specific TCR beta clonotypes that dominated the response ex vivo. Cumulated frequencies of public TCR beta families served to identify carriers of CMV plus the relevant HLA.

The V end lost 2 bases, the J end lost 2 bases, and 16 bases lay between the germline ends. The CDR3 sequence is 17 residues long. In germline, CDR1 is SGHTA, CDR2 FQGNSA. Input material: PBMCs. The chain uses TRBV7-2 and TRBJ2-1, with D perhaps matching TRBD2 (6 bases). The source of this sequence is a human donor in good health (CMV status not recorded). Some clones in this sample may be carry-over from other donors' samples. This chain's CDR3 is CASSLKSGPYPYNEQFF. CDR3 coding DNA: TGTGCCAGCAGCTTAAAAAGCGGGCCCTACCCCTACAATGAGCAGTTCTTC.